This T cell receptor (beta chain) derives from a study of blood T cells in healthy people across ages. PCR was performed a second time for about 7 to 11 cycles using a sample-barcoded 5' primer and a J-beta primer mix. Unique molecular identifiers of 12 random nucleotides labeled each cDNA. One entry per CDR3 protein results from TCRdb running MiXCR on the 5' RACE reads. Of 450,000 to 600,000 distinct CDR3 sequences listed, about 27% were seen once; the top ten hold approximately 4%. Overall study results and limits: Any conclusive comparison of naive versus antigen-experienced cells was prevented by using unsorted PBMCs. More naive CD4+ cells and higher diversity were found in long-lived than in aged donors. Observed TCR beta diversity per million T cells went down as age went up. This fall followed a roughly linear course with age.

Regarding this clonotype: Antigen: not known.

Germline V CDR1 and CDR2: SGHKS, YYEKEE (reference sequence). J was trimmed by 0 bases and V by 2 bases; bases with no gene match: 9. The CDR3 sequence is 19 residues long. These same records also appear under a second study, on T cells of mothers and their children.

This chain links TRBV5-5 with TRBJ2-4; the match to TRBD1 covers 12 bases. This clonotype was obtained from a boy between 2 and 10 years old in good health. Sequencing was performed on blood. The CDR3 reads CASSFPTGTGGLAKNIQYF. The CDR3 DNA sequence: TGTGCCAGCAGCTTCCCAACGGGGACAGGGGGCTTAGCCAAAAACATTCAGTACTTC.